These 3 T cell receptor beta chains were all obtained from the same sample, sequenced in a study of T cell responses to AZD1222 COVID-19 vaccine (dated by TCRdb to the early 2020s). The time point label of this sample denotes: about 28 days (+/-7) after the second vaccine dose. Library prep was done by the immunoSEQ multiplex PCR assay. TCRdb's version of the immuneACCESS table is confined to in-frame rearrangements and falls short of the full clone set. An unresolved V gene accounts for under half of the shortfall where checked; the remainder is of unknown origin. This sample gives 250,000 to 300,000 clones in total; around 92% of them show up just once. Less than 0.65% of the sample is held by the ten biggest clonotypes. Sample: peripheral blood, taken 28 days after the second AZD1222 dose. The receptors were gathered from an adult who received the AZD1222 COVID-19 vaccine.

The chain uses TRBV5-4 and TRBJ2-2; 13 bases agree with TRBD2. This CDR3 is built from 18 residues. Trimming took 4 bases from V and 4 from J; bases not matched to a gene: 10. The germline gives CDR1 SGHNT, CDR2 YYREEE (reference sequence). CDR3 sequence: CASSDGTSGIRGTGELFF. DNA for the CDR3: TGTGCCAGCAGCGACGGGACTAGCGGGATTCGTGGCACCGGGGAGCTGTTTTTT.

The genes are TRBV5-1 and TRBJ2-1; TRBD1 matches 11 bases. The CDR3 is 16 residues long. Germline CDR1 reads SGHRS; CDR2 reads YFSETQ. With 0 bases clipped from V and 9 bases from J, the junction kept 8 bases outside the gene matches. The CDR3 here is CASSLGEGQGAGEQFF. The CDR3 DNA follows: TGCGCCAGCAGCTTGGGTGAAGGACAGGGGGCAGGTGAGCAGTTCTTC. The full variable domain, in which reference TRBV5-1 and TRBJ2-1 provide the parts outside the CDR3, is KAGVTQTPRYLIKTRGQQVTLSCSPISGHRSVSWYQQTPGQGLQFLFEYFSETQRNKGNFPGRFSGRQFSNSRSEMNVSTLELGDSALYLCASSLGEGQGAGEQFFGPGTRLTVL.

V is TRBV5-1 and J is TRBJ1-2; 9 bases agree with TRBD1. The CDR3 contains 14 residues. With V trimmed by 4 bases and J by 7 bases, 8 bases remained unmatched. The germline V gene encodes CDR1 SGHRS and CDR2 YFSETQ. CDR3 sequence (DNA): TGCGCCAGCAGCCCGGGGACAGGGCGGGCTGGCTACACCTTC. Residues: CASSPGTGRAGYTF.